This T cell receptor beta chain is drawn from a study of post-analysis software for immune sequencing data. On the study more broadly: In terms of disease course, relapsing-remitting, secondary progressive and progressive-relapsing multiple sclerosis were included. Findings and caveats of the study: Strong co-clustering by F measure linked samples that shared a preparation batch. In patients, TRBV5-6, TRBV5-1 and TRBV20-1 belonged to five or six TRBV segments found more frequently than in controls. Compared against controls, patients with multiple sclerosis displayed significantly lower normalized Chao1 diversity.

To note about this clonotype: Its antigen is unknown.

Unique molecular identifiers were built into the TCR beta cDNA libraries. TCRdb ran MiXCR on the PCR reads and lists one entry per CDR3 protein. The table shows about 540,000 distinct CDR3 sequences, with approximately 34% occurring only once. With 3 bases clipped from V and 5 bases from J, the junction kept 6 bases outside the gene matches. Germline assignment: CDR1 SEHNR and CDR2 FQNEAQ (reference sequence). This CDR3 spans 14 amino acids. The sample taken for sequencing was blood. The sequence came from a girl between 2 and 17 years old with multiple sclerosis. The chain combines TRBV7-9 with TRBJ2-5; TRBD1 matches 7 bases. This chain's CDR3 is CASSFEGGIETQYF. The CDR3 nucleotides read TGTGCCAGCAGCTTCGAAGGGGGCATCGAGACCCAGTACTTC.